Following are 15 T cell receptor beta chains from one sample sequenced in a study of blood T cells in healthy people across ages. PCR was performed a second time for about 7 to 11 cycles using a sample-barcoded 5' primer and a J-beta primer mix. TCRdb re-called the 5' RACE reads with MiXCR, one entry per CDR3 protein. The sample has 1,800,000 or so distinct CDR3 sequences; 30% to 40% are singletons. The sequenced sample was blood. These receptors originate from a human donor in good health.

This chain links TRBV24-1 with TRBJ1-5, with unresolved D. V lost 6 bases and J lost 4, with 6 bases in between. This CDR3 spans 12 amino acids. Germline values: CDR1 KGHDR, CDR2 SFDVKD. CDR3 amino acids: CATSKGNQPQHF. CDR3 DNA: TGTGCCACCAGTAAAGGGAATCAGCCCCAGCATTTT.

The chain carries TRBV29-1 and TRBJ1-5; perhaps TRBD1 as D (5 bases). The CDR3 is made up of 12 amino acids. The germline gives CDR1 SQVTM, CDR2 ANQGSEA. Trimming took off 4 bases at V and 7 bases at J, with 11 bases between the two ends. CDR3 nucleotide sequence: TGCAGCGTTGCGACAACAGGACAGCCCCAGCATTTT. Encoded protein: CSVATTGQPQHF.

The chain is built from TRBV27 and TRBJ1-2, with 11 nucleotides matching TRBD1. This CDR3 comprises 15 residues. Germline V gene data show CDR1 as MNHEY and CDR2 as SMNVEV (reference sequence). Trimming cost V 7 bases and J 7 bases; bases outside gene matches: 11. CDR3 coding DNA: TGTGCCAGCAAGGCCTCGGACAGGGGGCTGGGTGGCTACACCTTC. Protein sequence: CASKASDRGLGGYTF.

This clonotype was seen more than once but under ten times. CDR3: CASSYPRGQGTYEQYF. The CDR3 nucleotides read TGTGCCAGCAGTTACCCTCGGGGACAGGGAACCTACGAGCAGTACTTC. The V gene is TRBV6-2 or TRBV6-3, the J gene TRBJ2-7; 9 bases map to TRBD1. There are 16 residues in the CDR3. V lost 2 bases and J lost 2; bases outside the gene matches: 7. In germline, CDR1 is MNHEY, CDR2 SVGEGT.

This clonotype occurred a few times. This rearrangement joins TRBV29-1 to TRBJ1-4; D may be TRBD1 (5 bases). Germline loops: CDR1 SQVTM, CDR2 ANQGSEA. CDR3 length equals 16 residues. V was clipped by 7 bases and J by 0 bases, with 18 bases between them. The CDR3 protein is CSAKGSAGTTNEKLFF. CDR3 in DNA: TGCAGCGCCAAAGGGTCGGCAGGGACAACTAATGAAAAACTGTTTTTT.

This clonotype has just a few counts. The junction does not match germline at one end; this may be a read error. The rearrangement joins TRBV7-7 to TRBJ2-2, with D hard to call. The CDR3 loop spans 14 amino acids. Germline CDR1 and CDR2: SSHAT and FNYEAQ (reference sequence). CDR3 coding DNA: TGTGCTAGCAGCTCAATGGTTGGAACCGGGGAGCTGTTTTTT. Translation gives CASSSMVGTGELFF.

This clonotype was observed a few times. V and J are TRBV20-1 and TRBJ1-2; the D is unclear. CDR1 DFQATT and CDR2 SNEGSKA come from the germline V gene (reference sequence). The CDR3 runs 11 residues. V lost 3 bases to trimming and J lost 5 bases, with 7 bases between them. CDR3 region: CSASGPYGYTF. The CDR3 DNA sequence: TGCAGTGCTAGTGGACCGTATGGCTACACCTTC.

V and J are TRBV25-1 and TRBJ2-1; the match to TRBD1 covers 7 bases. The germline V gene has CDR1 MGHDK and CDR2 SYGVNS. The CDR3 runs to 15 residues. J gave up 6 bases and V 1 base, and 6 bases lay outside the gene matches. The CDR3: CASSESTGLRNEQFF. CDR3 DNA sequence: TGTGCCAGCAGTGAATCGACAGGGCTACGCAATGAGCAGTTCTTC.

The rearrangement joins TRBV5-1 to TRBJ1-1; D unclear. This CDR3 is built from 17 residues. CDR1 is SGHRS, CDR2 YFSETQ, per germline. V was trimmed by 4 bases and J by 0 bases, leaving 19 bases between them. Here the CDR3 reads CASSTTPGGLMNTEAFF. The DNA for the CDR3 is TGCGCCAGCAGCACCACCCCGGGCGGGCTGATGAACACTGAAGCTTTCTTT.

This chain connects TRBV29-1 to TRBJ2-3; D remains ambiguous. Between the trimmed V and J ends, which lost 5 bases and 1 base, there was a span of 7 bases. CDR3 length: 12 residues. Germline CDR1 SQVTM, CDR2 ANQGSEA. CDR3 in DNA: TGCAGCGTTCTAGATCGCACAGATACGCAGTATTTT. This sequence encodes CSVLDRTDTQYF.

The V gene is TRBV20-1, the J gene TRBJ2-4; the D call may be TRBD1 or TRBD2 (5 bases each). The DNA end lines up better with TRBJ2-5; the J call may be wrong. This CDR3 has 14 amino acids. The germline V gene has CDR1 DFQATT and CDR2 SNEGSKA (reference sequence). CDR3 DNA: TGCAGTGCTAGACCCCCGGGGCAGCAAGAGACCCAGTACTTC. This translates into CSARPPGQQETQYF.

The CDR3 loop reads CSGEGQFSNQPQHF. For the CDR3, the DNA is TGCAGCGGAGAGGGACAGTTTAGCAATCAGCCCCAGCATTTT. The chain links TRBV29-1 to TRBJ1-5, with 7 bases matching TRBD1. The CDR3 has 14 residues. V shed 7 bases and J 0 bases; nucleotides not matched to a gene: 6. Germline V gene data show CDR1 as SQVTM and CDR2 as ANQGSEA.

CDR3 region: CASSLRLAGYYEQYF. The CDR3 nucleotides are TGTGCCAGCAGTCTTCGACTAGCGGGGTACTACGAGCAGTACTTC. V gene TRBV27 combines with J gene TRBJ2-7; 11 bases line up with TRBD2. The CDR3 covers 15 residues. Germline V gives CDR1 MNHEY, CDR2 SMNVEV (reference sequence). The junction had 6 bases not matched to a gene; V was cut back by 5 bases and J by 3 bases.

The J gene is TRBJ1-2, the V gene TRBV5-4; 12 bases are shared with TRBD1. Germline CDR1 reads SGHNT; CDR2 reads YYREEE (reference sequence). J lost 8 bases, V lost 5 bases, and 4 bases had no gene match. CDR3 length equals 13 residues. CDR3 nucleotides: TGTGCCAGCAGGGGACAGGGGGCGGAGGGCTACACCTTC. Encoded protein: CASRGQGAEGYTF.

This chain's CDR3 is CASSLSGRAGGVNEQFF. Here the CDR3 DNA reads TGTGCCAGCAGTTTGTCGGGACGAGCGGGGGGGGTCAATGAGCAGTTCTTC. The chain uses TRBV28 and TRBJ2-1; 10 nucleotides match TRBD2. CDR1 is MDHEN, CDR2 SYDVKM, per germline. The trim removed 3 bases at V and 6 bases at J, leaving 11 bases unmatched. The CDR3 loop spans 17 amino acids.